These T cell receptor beta chains were read from a single sample in a study of beta chain features in type 1 diabetes. Clones were sequenced by immunoSEQ multiplex PCR, and TCRdb holds only the in-frame ones, with some missing. The table records hundreds of thousands of clones, roughly 13% of them present only once. The sample taken for sequencing was naive CD4+ T cells from blood. The receptors were sampled from a man aged 18 to 35 with type 1 diabetes. Both conserved end residues are part of each CDR3. D genes are given only for firm matches. The size field is filled for only some rows; it gives once, few, many or a size class.

TRBV18	TRBJ1-1	-	-	CASSPGMGETEAFF	TGTGCCAGCTCACCAGGGATGGGAGAGACTGAAGCTTTCTTT
TRBV30	TRBJ2-3	-	-	CAWTPSSTDTQYF	TGTGCCTGGACCCCTTCTAGCACAGATACGCAGTATTTT
TRBV11-2	TRBJ2-3	-	-	CASSLAGSTDTQYF	TGTGCCAGCAGCTTAGCCGGGAGCACAGATACGCAGTATTTT
TRBV7-2	TRBJ2-7	few	-	CASSLRVQREQYF	TGTGCCAGCAGCTTAAGAGTCCAACGGGAGCAGTACTTC
TRBV11-2	TRBJ2-5	-	-	CASSPPGQGPETQYF	TGTGCCAGCAGCCCCCCGGGGCAGGGACCAGAGACCCAGTACTTC
TRBV30	TRBJ2-5	-	-	CAWRRIGTQYF	TGTGCCTGGAGAAGGATCGGCACCCAGTACTTC
TRBV20-1	TRBJ2-1	-	-	CSAPTSGEQFF	TGCAGTGCTCCTACTAGTGGTGAGCAGTTCTTC
TRBV6-5	TRBJ1-2	few	-	CASSRGYGYTF	TGTGCCAGCAGCAGGGGCTATGGCTACACCTTC
TRBV2	TRBJ2-3	-	TRBD1	CASVRTGGSDTQYF	TGTGCCAGCGTCCGGACAGGGGGTTCAGATACGCAGTATTTT
TRBV18	TRBJ1-2	-	TRBD1	CASSPTGEYGYTF	TGTGCCAGCTCACCCACAGGGGAATATGGCTACACCTTC
TRBV5-1	TRBJ2-2	-	-	CASSITPRENTGELFF	TGCGCCAGCAGCATTACTCCTAGGGAGAACACCGGGGAGCTGTTTTTT
TRBV19	TRBJ1-1	-	-	CASSIAGQRVNTEAFF	TGTGCCAGTAGTATAGCGGGGCAGCGCGTGAACACTGAAGCTTTCTTT
TRBV10-3	TRBJ1-6	-	-	CAIKKPGRGPQNSPLHF	TGTGCCATCAAAAAACCGGGGAGGGGCCCGCAGAATTCACCCCTCCACTTT
TRBV5-6	TRBJ2-7	few	TRBD2	CASSVGRGYEQYF	TGTGCCAGCAGCGTGGGGAGGGGCTACGAGCAGTACTTC
TRBV30	TRBJ1-5	few	-	CAWSVGENQPQHF	TGTGCCTGGAGTGTAGGGGAGAATCAGCCCCAGCATTTT
TRBV9	TRBJ1-3	few	-	CASSASLPRNTIYF	TGTGCCAGCAGCGCCTCCCTTCCAAGAAACACCATATATTTT
TRBV5-4	TRBJ1-2	few	TRBD1	CASSPPDRPNYGYTF	TGTGCCAGCAGTCCCCCGGACAGGCCGAACTATGGCTACACCTTC
TRBV30	TRBJ1-4	few	TRBD1	CAWSPRQGIFSQSPTNEKLFF	TGTGCCTGGAGTCCACGACAGGGGATATTTTCTCAGTCTCCAACTAATGAAAAACTGTTTTTT
TRBV12-5	TRBJ2-6	-	TRBD1	CASGGDSGANVLTF	TGTGCTTCAGGGGGCGACTCTGGGGCCAACGTCCTGACTTTC
TRBV6-6	TRBJ2-1	few	-	CASTTEQDNEQFF	TGTGCCAGCACAACAGAACAGGACAATGAGCAGTTCTTC
TRBV7-2	TRBJ2-3	-	-	CASSLGRELRSTDTQYF	TGTGCCAGCAGCTTAGGCAGGGAGCTGCGGAGCACAGATACGCAGTATTTT
TRBV19	TRBJ1-1	few	TRBD1	CASSLGQMNTEAFF	TGTGCCAGTAGCTTGGGACAGATGAACACTGAAGCTTTCTTT
TRBV27	TRBJ2-7	few	-	CASIPDRFSVHEQYF	TGTGCCAGCATCCCAGACAGGTTTAGCGTCCACGAGCAGTACTTC
TRBV30	TRBJ1-2	-	-	CAWSLQAPARGYTF	TGTGCCTGGAGCCTACAGGCGCCAGCCCGGGGCTACACCTTC
TRBV19	TRBJ2-1	few	-	CASRPPWGNEQFF	TGTGCCAGTAGACCACCGTGGGGCAATGAGCAGTTCTTC
TRBV29-1	TRBJ1-1	-	-	CIVDGGGNTEAFF	TGCATCGTTGACGGAGGGGGGAACACTGAAGCTTTCTTT
TRBV7-3	TRBJ1-1	few	TRBD1	CASSFGQGATEAFF	TGTGCCAGCAGCTTCGGACAGGGGGCGACTGAAGCTTTCTTT
TRBV30	TRBJ1-2	few	-	CAWSVQVQGGYTF	TGTGCCTGGAGTGTACAAGTACAGGGAGGCTACACCTTC